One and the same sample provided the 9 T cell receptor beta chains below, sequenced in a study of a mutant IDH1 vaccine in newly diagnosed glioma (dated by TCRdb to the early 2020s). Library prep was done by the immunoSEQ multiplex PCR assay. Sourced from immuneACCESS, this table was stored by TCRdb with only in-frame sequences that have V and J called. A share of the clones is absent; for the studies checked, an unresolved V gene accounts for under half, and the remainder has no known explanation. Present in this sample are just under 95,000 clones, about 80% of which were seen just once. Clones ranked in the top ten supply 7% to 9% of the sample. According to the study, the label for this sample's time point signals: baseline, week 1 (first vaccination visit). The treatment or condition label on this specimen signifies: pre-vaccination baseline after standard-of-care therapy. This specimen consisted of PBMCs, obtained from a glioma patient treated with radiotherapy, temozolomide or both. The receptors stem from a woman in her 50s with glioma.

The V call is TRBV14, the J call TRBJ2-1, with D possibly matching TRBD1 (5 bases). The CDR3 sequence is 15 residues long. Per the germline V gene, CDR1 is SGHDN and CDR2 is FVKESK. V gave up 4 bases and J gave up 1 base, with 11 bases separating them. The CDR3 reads CASSRVGESYNEQFF. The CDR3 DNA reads TGTGCCAGCAGCCGCGTAGGGGAATCCTACAATGAGCAGTTCTTC.

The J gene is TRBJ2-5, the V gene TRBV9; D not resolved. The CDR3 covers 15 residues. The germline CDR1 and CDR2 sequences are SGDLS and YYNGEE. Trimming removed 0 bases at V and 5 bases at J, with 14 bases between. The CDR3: CASSVGSLARETQYF. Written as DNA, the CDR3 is TGTGCCAGCAGCGTAGGGTCCCTGGCACGCGAGACCCAGTACTTC.

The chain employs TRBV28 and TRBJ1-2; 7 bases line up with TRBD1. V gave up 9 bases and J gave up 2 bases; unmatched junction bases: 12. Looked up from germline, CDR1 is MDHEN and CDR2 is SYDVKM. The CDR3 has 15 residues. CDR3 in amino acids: CASLNSGTANYGYTF. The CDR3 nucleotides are TGTGCCAGTCTAAACTCCGGGACAGCCAACTATGGCTACACCTTC.

CDR3 protein: CASSPGQGIATQYF. The CDR3 nucleotides read TGTGCCAGCTCACCGGGACAGGGGATTGCGACCCAGTACTTC. V is TRBV18 and J is TRBJ2-5, with 10 bases identical to TRBD1. CDR1 is KGHSH and CDR2 is LQKENI in the germline V gene. J was trimmed by 7 bases and V by 3 bases; bases with no gene match: 5. The CDR3 consists of 14 residues. The variable domain in full, with the rest retrieved from reference TRBV18 and TRBJ2-5, is NAGVMQNPRHLVRRRGQEARLRCSPMKGHSHVYWYRQLPEEGLKFMVYLQKENIIDESGMPKERFSAEFPKEGPSILRIQQVVRGDSAAYFCASSPGQGIATQYFGPGTRLLVL.

CDR3 in amino acids: CASSPAYEQYF. Here the CDR3 DNA reads TGTGCCAGCAGCCCCGCCTACGAGCAGTACTTC. The chain links TRBV11-2 to TRBJ2-7; D unresolved. Germline V lookup: CDR1 SGHAT, CDR2 FQNNGV. The CDR3 is made up of 11 amino acids. Trimming cost V 5 bases and J 2 bases, with 4 bases left between them.

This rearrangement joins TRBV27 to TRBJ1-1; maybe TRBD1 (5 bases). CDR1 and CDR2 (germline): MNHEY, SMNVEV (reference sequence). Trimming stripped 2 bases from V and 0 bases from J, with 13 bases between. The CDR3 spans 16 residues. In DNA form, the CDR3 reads TGTGCCAGCAGTTTAGGGGGTGGGTTTGTGAACACTGAAGCTTTCTTT. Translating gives CASSLGGGFVNTEAFF.

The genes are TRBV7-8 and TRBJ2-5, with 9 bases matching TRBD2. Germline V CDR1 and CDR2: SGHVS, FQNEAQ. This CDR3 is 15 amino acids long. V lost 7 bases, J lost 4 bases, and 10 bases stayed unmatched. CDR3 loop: CASTSSAGGLETQYF. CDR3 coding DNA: TGTGCCAGCACTTCATCGGCGGGGGGGCTAGAGACCCAGTACTTC.

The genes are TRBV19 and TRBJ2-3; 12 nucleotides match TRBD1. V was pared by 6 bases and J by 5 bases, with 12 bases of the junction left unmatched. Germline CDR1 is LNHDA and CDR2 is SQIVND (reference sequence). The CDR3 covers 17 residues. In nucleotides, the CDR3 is TGTGCCAGTAGACCAGGGACAGGGGGCCCGCGGGGAGATACGCAGTATTTT. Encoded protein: CASRPGTGGPRGDTQYF.

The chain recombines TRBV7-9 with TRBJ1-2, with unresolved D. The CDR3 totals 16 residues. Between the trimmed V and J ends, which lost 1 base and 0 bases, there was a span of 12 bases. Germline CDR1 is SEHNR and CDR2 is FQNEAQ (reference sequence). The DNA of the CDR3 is TGTGCCAGCAGCTTAGGTTCCGGCTTAGCTAACTATGGCTACACCTTC. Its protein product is CASSLGSGLANYGYTF. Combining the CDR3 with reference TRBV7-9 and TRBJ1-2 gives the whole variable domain DTGVSQNPRHKITKRGQNVTFRCDPISEHNRLYWYRQTLGQGPEFLTYFQNEAQLEKSRLLSDRFSAERPKGSFSTLEIQRTEQGDSAMYLCASSLGSGLANYGYTFGSGTRLTVV.